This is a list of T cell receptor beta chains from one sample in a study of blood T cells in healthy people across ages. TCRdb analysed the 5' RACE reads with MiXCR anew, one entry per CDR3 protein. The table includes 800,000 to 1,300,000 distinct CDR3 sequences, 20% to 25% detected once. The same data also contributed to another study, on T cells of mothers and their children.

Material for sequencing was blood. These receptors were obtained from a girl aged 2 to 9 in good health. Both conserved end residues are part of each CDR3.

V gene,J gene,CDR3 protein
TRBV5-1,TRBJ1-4,CASRALTNEKLFF
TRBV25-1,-,CASSEYFIGLEAYEQYF
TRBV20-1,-,CSARVWTGDEQYF
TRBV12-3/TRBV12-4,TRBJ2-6,CASSPPWDKTSGANVLTF
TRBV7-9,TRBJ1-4,CASSFYGPAGELFF
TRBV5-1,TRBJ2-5,CASSSREGEETQYF
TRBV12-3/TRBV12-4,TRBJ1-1,CASSPGETEAFF
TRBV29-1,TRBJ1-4,CSVLDTGGGKLFF
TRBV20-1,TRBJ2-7,CSAPLGGAGRAQYF
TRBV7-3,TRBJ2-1,CASGLAGNNEQFF
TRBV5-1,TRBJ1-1,CASSRERVNTEAFF
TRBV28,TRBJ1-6,CASSRRDYNSPLHF
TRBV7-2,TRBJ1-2,CASSLVPGTGNGYTF
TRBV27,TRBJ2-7,CASNHLAGAGEQYF
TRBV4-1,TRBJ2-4,CASSQDVGLANIQYF
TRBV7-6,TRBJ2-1,CASSLWTGSYNEQFF
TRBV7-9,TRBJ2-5,CASSPFRDLQETQYF
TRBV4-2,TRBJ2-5,CASSQESGARLETQYF
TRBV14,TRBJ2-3,CASSQAMDRLYTDTQYF
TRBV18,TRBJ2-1,CASSPGQPSSYNEQFF
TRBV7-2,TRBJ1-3,CASSGFGNTIYF
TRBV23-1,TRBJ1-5,CASSGTSSGQPQHF
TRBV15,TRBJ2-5,CATSRDGPLRQNQETQYF
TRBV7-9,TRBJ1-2,CASSPGGGLMIGTF
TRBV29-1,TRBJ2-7,CSVRGGTSYEQYF
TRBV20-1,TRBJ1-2,CSASLPGGRPTIFYGYTF
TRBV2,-,CASLPLEGETQYF
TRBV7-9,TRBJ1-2,CASSLAGGTNYGYTF
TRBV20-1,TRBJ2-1,CSAETGTRSSYNEQFF
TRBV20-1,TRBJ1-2,CSARGVGGYTF
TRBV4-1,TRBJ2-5,CASSQWTGVETQYF
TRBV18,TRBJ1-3,CASPPPDLSGNTIYF
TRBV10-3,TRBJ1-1,CAVTPGGGEAFF
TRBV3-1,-,CASSYGQGDEQYF
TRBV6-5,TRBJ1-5,CASSPSTVYQPQHF
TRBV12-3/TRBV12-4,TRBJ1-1,CASSQILDMNTEAFF